These 22 T cell receptor beta chains were all obtained from the same sample, sequenced in a study of shared clonotypes between healthy human individuals. Sequencing was performed with immunoSEQ multiplex PCR; in TCRdb, only in-frame clones are kept and a portion is missing. The table records some 790,000 clones, roughly 72% of them present only once. Sequencing was carried out using memory CD4+ T cells sorted from blood. Subset: CD45RA-negative fraction. These receptors were collected from a woman in her thirties in good health.

This chain uses TRBV19 with TRBJ2-3, with 9 bases aligning to TRBD2. With 4 bases clipped from V and 7 bases from J, the junction kept 6 bases outside the gene matches. The CDR3 has 14 residues. CDR1 is LNHDA, CDR2 SQIVND, per germline (reference sequence). The CDR3 loop is CASSRTSDLNTQYF. CDR3 coding DNA: TGTGCCAGTAGTAGGACTAGCGACTTGAATACGCAGTATTTT. Full variable domain (outside the CDR3, taken from reference TRBV19 and TRBJ2-3): DGGITQSPKYLFRKEGQNVTLSCEQNLNHDAMYWYRQDPGQGLRLIYYSQIVNDFQKGDIAEGYSVSREKKESFPLTVTSAQKNPTAFYLCASSRTSDLNTQYFGPGTRLTVL.

This chain links TRBV10-3 with TRBJ1-4; no clear D gene. The CDR3 runs to 13 residues. Per germline, CDR1 ENHRY and CDR2 SYGVKD. Deletions cut 3 bases from V and 7 bases from J, with 9 bases between. CDR3 nucleotides: TGTGCCATCAGTGAAAACACGGCTGAAAAACTGTTTTTT. Translated, it gives CAISENTAEKLFF.

Here the CDR3 reads CASSLTGVSGNTIYF. The CDR3 DNA follows: TGTGCCAGCAGCCTAACAGGGGTCTCTGGAAACACCATATATTTT. The rearrangement uses TRBV28 and TRBJ1-3, with 7 bases aligning to TRBD1. The germline gives CDR1 MDHEN, CDR2 SYDVKM. The CDR3 spans 15 residues. Trimming at V came to 6 bases and at J to 0 bases, leaving 5 bases not matched to a gene.

V usage is TRBV6-1 and J usage is TRBJ2-1; D might be TRBD1 (6 bases). Deletions cut 6 bases from V and 0 bases from J, with 12 bases between. The CDR3 loop spans 15 amino acids. Germline CDR1 is MNHNS and CDR2 is SASEGT. CDR3 coding DNA: TGTGCCAGCAGCAGGACAGTAGGCTCCTACAATGAGCAGTTCTTC. This codes for CASSRTVGSYNEQFF.

There are a few counts of this clone. The rearrangement links TRBV6-1 to TRBJ1-5, with D perhaps matching TRBD1 (5 bases). Deletions cut 6 bases from V and 7 bases from J, with 13 bases between. Germline V gene sequence: CDR1 MNHNS, CDR2 SASEGT. The CDR3 runs 13 residues. The CDR3 DNA reads as TGTGCCAGCAGGGGGCCGGAGAGACAGCCCCAGCATTTT. This encodes CASRGPERQPQHF.

A few counts support this clone. The chain employs TRBV18 and TRBJ1-5, with 9 bases matching TRBD1. CDR1 is KGHSH and CDR2 is LQKENI in the germline V gene. The CDR3 is 15 residues long. J was trimmed by 1 base and V by 5 bases; bases with no gene match: 3. Here the CDR3 reads CASSIGTGSNQPQHF. In nucleotides, the CDR3 is TGTGCCAGCTCAATCGGGACAGGGAGCAATCAGCCCCAGCATTTT.

Concerning this clone itself: This may stem from a read error, because a much larger clone lies one nucleotide away. The CDR3 reads CASSSGQSSYEQYF. Written as DNA, the CDR3 is TGTGCCAGCAGTTCCGGACAGAGCTCCTACGAGCAGTACTTC. The V and J genes are TRBV6-5 and TRBJ2-7, with a weak D call TRBD1 (6 bases). CDR3 length: 14 residues. Trimming took off 4 bases at V and 0 bases at J, with 10 bases between the two ends. Germline V gene lookup returns CDR1 MNHEY and CDR2 SVGAGI.

V usage is TRBV2 and J usage is TRBJ2-1; 11 bases are shared with TRBD2. V was pared by 6 bases and J by 7 bases, with 8 bases of the junction left unmatched. The CDR3 runs to 15 residues. In germline, CDR1 is SNHLY, CDR2 FYNNEI. CDR3: CASRAGLAVPNEQFF. CDR3 nucleotide sequence: TGTGCCAGCAGGGCGGGACTAGCGGTACCTAATGAGCAGTTCTTC.

This clone turned up a few times. V is TRBV7-6 and J is TRBJ2-7, with D possibly being TRBD1 or TRBD2 (5 bases each). Trimming stripped 7 bases from V and 2 bases from J, with 18 bases between. The CDR3 runs 15 residues. Germline assignment: CDR1 SGHVS and CDR2 FNYEAQ. In nucleotides, the CDR3 is TGTGCCAGCACCAGACAACCGGGACCTACCTACGAGCAGTACTTC. Translated, it gives CASTRQPGPTYEQYF.

This clone came up a few times. The chain employs TRBV6-6 and TRBJ2-3, with 8 bases identical to TRBD1. The J segment lost 3 bases and the V segment lost 5 bases, leaving 7 bases of the junction unmatched. CDR3 size: 15 residues. Germline CDR1 reads MNHNY; CDR2 reads SVGAGI (reference sequence). The CDR3 protein is CASSARQGWTDTQYF. DNA of the CDR3: TGTGCCAGCAGTGCCCGACAGGGGTGGACAGATACGCAGTATTTT.

CDR3 sequence reads: CASRPKREGHNEQFF. The CDR3 DNA follows: TGTGCCAGCAGGCCCAAGCGGGAGGGCCACAATGAGCAGTTCTTC. The rearrangement uses TRBV7-8 and TRBJ2-1; the match to TRBD2 covers 10 bases. This CDR3 is built from 15 residues. Trimming removed 6 bases from V and 5 bases from J; junction bases left unmatched: 7. Germline CDR1 SGHVS, CDR2 FQNEAQ.

This clone was counted ten times or more. The chain carries TRBV19 and TRBJ2-1; 9 positions agree with TRBD2. V trimming: 4 bases; J trimming: 1 base; junction bases outside the gene matches: 8. The V gene's germline CDR1 is LNHDA and CDR2 SQIVND (reference sequence). The CDR3 runs 17 residues. The CDR3 DNA sequence: TGTGCCAGTAGTACCCAGACTAGCGGCCTTTCCTACAATGAGCAGTTCTTC. Protein: CASSTQTSGLSYNEQFF.

This chain joins TRBV5-4 and TRBJ1-6, with 7 bases lining up with TRBD1. The germline gives CDR1 SGHNT, CDR2 YYREEE (reference sequence). V was clipped by 3 bases and J by 3 bases; unmatched bases: 3. CDR3 length equals 15 residues. The CDR3 protein is CASSSAGGYNSPLHF. DNA of the CDR3: TGTGCCAGCAGCTCCGCAGGGGGCTATAATTCACCCCTCCACTTT.

The chain links TRBV10-3 to TRBJ2-3; tentatively, D is TRBD2 (5 bases). The CDR3 contains 16 residues. The ends were cut back, 0 bases at V and 1 base at J, with 11 bases in the middle. CDR1 and CDR2 (germline): ENHRY, SYGVKD. DNA of the CDR3: TGTGCCATCAGTGAGTCGATGAGCGGCCGCACAGATACGCAGTATTTT. This encodes CAISESMSGRTDTQYF.

V is TRBV27 and J is TRBJ1-2, with a tentative D call TRBD1 (6 bases). Per the germline V gene, CDR1 is MNHEY and CDR2 is SMNVEV (reference sequence). The V and J ends lost 4 bases and 5 bases respectively, with 17 bases between them. The CDR3 has 15 amino acids. This CDR3 reads CASSSTGQLKYGYTF. CDR3 bases: TGTGCCAGCAGTTCGACGGGACAACTAAAATATGGCTACACCTTC.

The chain couples TRBV5-4 to TRBJ2-2; 13 bases are a match to TRBD2. CDR3 length equals 16 residues. The germline V gene encodes CDR1 SGHNT and CDR2 YYREEE (reference sequence). The V segment lost 2 bases and the J segment 6 bases; nucleotides outside the gene matches: 4. CDR3 nucleotide sequence: TGTGCCAGCAGCTTTACTAGCGGGAGGGCTTCCGGGGAGCTGTTTTTT. Residues: CASSFTSGRASGELFF. Filled out from reference TRBV5-4 and TRBJ2-2, the complete variable domain reads ETGVTQSPTHLIKTRGQQVTLRCSSQSGHNTVSWYQQALGQGPQFIFQYYREEENGRGNFPPRFSGLQFPNYSSELNVNALELDDSALYLCASSFTSGRASGELFFGEGSRLTVL.

The chain is built from TRBV2 and TRBJ1-3; weak D call: TRBD1 (5 bases). In germline, CDR1 is SNHLY, CDR2 FYNNEI. The CDR3 consists of 15 residues. With 6 bases removed from V and 4 bases from J, the gap between germline ends came to 16 bases. DNA for the CDR3: TGTGCCAGCAGCCTCGGTTCGGGGGACGGAAACACCATATATTTT. Translation: CASSLGSGDGNTIYF.

The rearrangement uses TRBV5-1 and TRBJ2-2, with 12 nucleotides matching TRBD2. The CDR3 has 16 amino acids. V lost 3 bases and J lost 2; bases outside the gene matches: 2. The V gene's germline CDR1 is SGHRS and CDR2 YFSETQ. The CDR3: CASSWTSGTNTGELFF. The CDR3 DNA reads TGCGCCAGCAGCTGGACTAGCGGGACCAACACCGGGGAGCTGTTTTTT.

This clone was counted ten times or more. This chain uses TRBV5-8 with TRBJ2-6, with D hard to call. Trimming took off 2 bases at V and 4 bases at J, with 10 bases between the two ends. There are 15 residues in the CDR3. Germline V gene data show CDR1 as SGHTS and CDR2 as YDEGEE. CDR3 sequence reads: CASSFLGRGANVLTF. CDR3 bases: TGTGCCAGCAGCTTTCTGGGCAGAGGGGCCAACGTCCTGACTTTC.

The genes are TRBV5-1 and TRBJ1-2; no firm D call. The V gene's germline CDR1 is SGHRS and CDR2 YFSETQ. The CDR3 consists of 14 residues. Trimming removed 1 base from V and 5 bases from J, with 12 bases in between. CDR3 sequence reads: CASSLTGIRYGYTF. Here the CDR3 DNA reads TGCGCCAGCAGCTTGACTGGAATCAGATATGGCTACACCTTC.

This chain joins TRBV27 and TRBJ1-5; TRBD1 might be the D (5 bases). With 8 bases removed from V and 5 bases from J, the gap between germline ends came to 13 bases. The germline gives CDR1 MNHEY, CDR2 SMNVEV (reference sequence). The CDR3 runs to 13 residues. The CDR3 bases are TGTGCCAGCTCTCGCCGAGGGGATCAGCCCCAGCATTTT. Protein product: CASSRRGDQPQHF.

This clone has a handful of counts. The rearrangement joins TRBV9 to TRBJ1-1; D is possibly TRBD1 (6 bases). Germline V lookup: CDR1 SGDLS, CDR2 YYNGEE. The ends were cut back, 4 bases at V and 1 base at J, with 14 bases in the middle. The CDR3 has 15 amino acids. Here the CDR3 reads CASSPQGWGNTEAFF. The CDR3 DNA reads as TGTGCCAGCAGCCCACAGGGTTGGGGGAACACTGAAGCTTTCTTT.